This T cell receptor beta chain was found in a study of blood T cell repertoires in COVID-19. Study-level background: COVID-19 samples collected from the United States, Italy and Spain covered acute and convalescent phases. T cells, B-cell-depleted T cells, or PBMCs supplied cDNA or gDNA.

The authors' processing: Amplification of reference gene primers provided the estimated nucleated cell counts. Clones were read by immunoSEQ multiplex PCR, and TCRdb kept only the in-frame ones, dropping some. V and J calls and clone size are as listed in that table; D and trimming were resolved from the DNA. The data contain just under 30,000 clones, roughly nine tenths of them singletons. This CDR3 spans 14 amino acids. From germline, CDR1 is MNHEY and CDR2 SVGAGI. The J segment lost 2 bases and the V segment lost 5 bases, leaving 5 bases of the junction unmatched. The sequenced sample consisted of peripheral blood. The V call is TRBV6-5, the J call TRBJ2-7; TRBD1 aligns across 8 bases. The TCR sequence derives from a man at least 80 years old with acute or convalescent COVID-19. The CDR3 spells CASSLGQGAYEQYF. CDR3 nucleotides: TGTGCCAGCAGTCTAGGACAGGGCGCCTACGAGCAGTACTTC.